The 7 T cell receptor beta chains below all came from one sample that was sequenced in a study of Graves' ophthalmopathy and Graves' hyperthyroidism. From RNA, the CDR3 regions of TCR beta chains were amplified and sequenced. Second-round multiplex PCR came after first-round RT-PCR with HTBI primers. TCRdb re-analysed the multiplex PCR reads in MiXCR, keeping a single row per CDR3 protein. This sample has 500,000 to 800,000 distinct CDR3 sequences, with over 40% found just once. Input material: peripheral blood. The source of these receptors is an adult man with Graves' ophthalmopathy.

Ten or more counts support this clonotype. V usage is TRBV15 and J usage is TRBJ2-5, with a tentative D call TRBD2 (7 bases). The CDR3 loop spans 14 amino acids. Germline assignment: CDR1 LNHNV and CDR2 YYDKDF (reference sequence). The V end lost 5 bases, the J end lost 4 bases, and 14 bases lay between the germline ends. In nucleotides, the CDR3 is TGTGCCACCAGCGGCGGGAGCAGGGGAGAGACCCAGTACTTC. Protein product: CATSGGSRGETQYF.

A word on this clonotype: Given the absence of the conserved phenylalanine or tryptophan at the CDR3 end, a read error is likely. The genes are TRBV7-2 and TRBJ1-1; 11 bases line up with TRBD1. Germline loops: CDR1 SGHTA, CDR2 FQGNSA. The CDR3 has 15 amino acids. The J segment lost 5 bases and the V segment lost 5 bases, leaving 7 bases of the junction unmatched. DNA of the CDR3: TGTGCCAGCAGCCCCGTTGGGACAGGGGGAACTGAAGCTTTCCTT. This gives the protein CASSPVGTGGTEAFL.

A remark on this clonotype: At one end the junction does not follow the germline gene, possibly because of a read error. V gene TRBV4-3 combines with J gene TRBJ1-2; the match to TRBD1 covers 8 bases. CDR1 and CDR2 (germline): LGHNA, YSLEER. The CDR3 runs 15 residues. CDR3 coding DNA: TGCGCCAGCAGCCAAGATTGGACAGGGCGGAGTGGCTACTCCTTC. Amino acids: CASSQDWTGRSGYSF.

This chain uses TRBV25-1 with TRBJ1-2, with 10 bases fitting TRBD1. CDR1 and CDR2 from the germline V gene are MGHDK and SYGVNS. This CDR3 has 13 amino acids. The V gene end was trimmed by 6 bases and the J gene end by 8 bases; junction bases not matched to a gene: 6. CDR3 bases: TGTGCCAGCAGGGGGGACAGGGGATTAGGCTACACCTTC. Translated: CASRGDRGLGYTF.

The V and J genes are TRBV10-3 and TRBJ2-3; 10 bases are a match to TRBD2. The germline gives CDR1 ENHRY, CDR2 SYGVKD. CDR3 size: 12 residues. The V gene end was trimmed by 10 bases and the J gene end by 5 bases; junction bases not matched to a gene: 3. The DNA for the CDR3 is TGTGCCACTAGCGGGAGTCTAGATACGCAGTATTTT. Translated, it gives CATSGSLDTQYF.

The CDR3: CASRPLRGRNTGELFF. CDR3 in DNA: TGTGCCAGCAGGCCTCTCAGGGGGAGGAACACCGGGGAGCTGTTTTTT. V is TRBV11-2 and J is TRBJ2-2, with TRBD1 matching over 7 bases. The CDR3 length is 16 residues. Germline-derived CDR1 and CDR2 are SGHAT and FQNNGV. After removal of 6 bases from V and 1 base from J, the junction contained 8 bases not matched to a gene.

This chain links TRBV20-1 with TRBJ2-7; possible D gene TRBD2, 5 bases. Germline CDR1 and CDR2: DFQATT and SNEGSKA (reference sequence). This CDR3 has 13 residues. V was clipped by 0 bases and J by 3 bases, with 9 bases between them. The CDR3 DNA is TGCAGTGCTAGAGATGCAGGAGGCTACGAGCAGTACTTC. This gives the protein CSARDAGGYEQYF.